This entry concerns a single T cell receptor beta chain. This sample is drawn from a study of cytomegalovirus exposure and HLA in healthy donors. CDR1 is SGHRS and CDR2 is YFSETQ in the germline V gene. Trimming pared 1 base from V and 5 bases from J, leaving 12 bases between. This CDR3 region has 14 residues. The PCR used 60 Vbeta and 13 Jbeta primers. The table came from immunoSEQ multiplex PCR; TCRdb's copy has only in-frame clones and leaves some out. The repertoire holds about 190,000 clones, over 60% seen once, with 4.5% to 5.5% in the top ten. The J gene is TRBJ1-1, the V gene TRBV5-1, with D possibly being TRBD1 (6 bases). The sequencing input was PBMCs. This receptor was obtained from a man aged 25-40 years in good health and CMV-seropositive. The CDR3 DNA reads as TGCGCCAGCAGCTTGCGCAGGGGCCGGACTGAAGCTTTCTTT. Its translation is CASSLRRGRTEAFF.